The clone carrying this T cell receptor (beta chain) was recorded a few times. The authors prepared the TCRbeta library with unique molecular identifiers. TCRdb reprocessed the PCR reads with MiXCR, giving one entry per CDR3 protein. The profile covers approximately 400,000 distinct CDR3 sequences, with roughly 11% appearing a single time and 4.5% to 6% taken by the ten largest. These data are taken from a study of T-cell reconstitution after alpha-beta-depleted transplantation in children. Trimming removed 0 bases from V and 0 bases from J, with 15 bases in between. Germline V CDR1 and CDR2: SGHAT, FQNNGV. CDR3 size: 18 residues.

Material: PBMCs from the stem cell graft donor, obtained from the stem cell graft. J is TRBJ1-3 and V is TRBV11-2; the D gene is possibly TRBD1 (5 bases). This TCR came from a human donor who donated a stem cell graft to a child with acute myeloid leukemia. The CDR3 DNA sequence: TGTGCCAGCAGCTTAGAGGACCCCGGACACAGCTCTGGAAACACCATATATTTT. Amino acid sequence: CASSLEDPGHSSGNTIYF.